These 32 T cell receptor beta chains came from one sample sequenced in a study of STAT3 mutations in large granular lymphocyte leukemia. Produced via immunoSEQ multiplex PCR; TCRdb's table is partial and in-frame only. The data hold some 10,000 clones, with approximately 90% observed a single time. Findings of the study overall: Every T-LGLL patient had at least one immunodominant TCRbeta clonotype.

Antigen specificity for these receptors is unknown. The sample comprised peripheral blood mononuclear cells. The source is a man in his sixties with T-cell large granular lymphocyte leukemia. Some clones in this sample may be carry-over from other donors' samples.

The chain is built from TRBV10-3 and TRBJ2-1; TRBD2 matches 11 bases. J gave up 8 bases and V 9 bases, and 6 bases lay outside the gene matches. This CDR3 comprises 13 residues. Per germline, CDR1 ENHRY and CDR2 SYGVKD. CDR3 amino acids: CAMGLAVGYEQFF. CDR3 DNA: TGTGCCATGGGACTAGCGGTGGGCTATGAGCAGTTCTTC.

The J gene is TRBJ2-5, the V gene TRBV23-1; D remains unclear. TRBV23-1 is assigned to the ORF class and has an uncertain function. This CDR3 has 14 residues. Trimming shortened V by 6 bases and J by 3 bases, and 14 bases separated the two germline ends. The CDR3 loop reads CASSPPDVEETQYF. The DNA for the CDR3 is TGCGCCAGCAGCCCCCCGGACGTAGAAGAGACCCAGTACTTC.

DNA for the CDR3: TGTGCCAGCAGTGGAGGATTTCGGGCTTTCTTT. Translating it yields CASSGGFRAFF. J is TRBJ1-1 and V is TRBV25-1; the D is unclear. CDR3 length equals 11 residues. Trimming removed 4 bases at V and 11 bases at J, with 11 bases between. CDR1 is MGHDK, CDR2 SYGVNS, per germline.

The V call is TRBV5-1, the J call TRBJ2-5; a weak D match, TRBD2 (5 bases). Germline values: CDR1 SGHRS, CDR2 YFSETQ. V lost 4 bases, J lost 0 bases, and 10 bases lay in between. CDR3 length equals 14 residues. CDR3 amino acids: CASSTEGHQETQYF. The CDR3 DNA reads TGCGCCAGCAGCACAGAGGGCCACCAAGAGACCCAGTACTTC.

V gene TRBV29-1 combines with J gene TRBJ2-1; the D is unclear. Trimming took off 8 bases at V and 2 bases at J, with 13 bases between the two ends. The V gene's germline CDR1 is SQVTM and CDR2 ANQGSEA. There are 13 residues in the CDR3. The CDR3: CSLLGGAYNEQFF. CDR3 DNA: TGCAGCCTTCTAGGCGGTGCCTACAATGAGCAGTTCTTC.

CDR3 protein: CASSPGTSGNTIYF. Here the CDR3 DNA reads TGTGCCAGCAGCCCGGGGACCTCTGGAAACACCATATATTTT. The chain employs TRBV28 and TRBJ1-3; TRBD1 might be the D (5 bases). The CDR3 is 14 amino acids. Germline CDR1 and CDR2: MDHEN and SYDVKM. Trimming stripped 6 bases from V and 0 bases from J, with 9 bases between.

The chain is built from TRBV7-9 and TRBJ1-1; no reliable D call. Germline V CDR1 and CDR2: SEHNR, FQNEAQ (reference sequence). The ends were cut back, 0 bases at V and 1 base at J, with 6 bases in the middle. This CDR3 has 14 residues. This chain's CDR3 is CASSLATGNTEAFF. Here the CDR3 DNA reads TGTGCCAGCAGCTTAGCGACGGGGAACACTGAAGCTTTCTTT.

The J gene is TRBJ2-7, the V gene TRBV13; 9 bases match TRBD1. CDR3 length: 15 residues. Germline trimming cut 5 bases from V and 3 bases from J; bases unmatched to any gene: 8. CDR1 is PRHDT, CDR2 FYEKMQ, per germline (reference sequence). This CDR3 reads CASSPVRTGDYEQYF. DNA for the CDR3: TGTGCCAGCAGCCCCGTGAGGACAGGGGACTACGAGCAGTACTTC.

This clone was found once. The chain links TRBV11-2 to TRBJ2-1, with 10 bases that match TRBD2. CDR3 length equals 17 residues. Looked up from germline, CDR1 is SGHAT and CDR2 is FQNNGV. Trimming took 2 bases from V and 0 from J; bases not matched to a gene: 4. DNA of the CDR3: TGTGCCAGCAGCTTACCCTCTAGCGGGAGCTCCTACAATGAGCAGTTCTTC. This sequence encodes CASSLPSSGSSYNEQFF.

The chain's CDR3 is CASSLTSTSNEQFF. For the CDR3, the DNA is TGTGCCAGCAGCCTGACTAGTACCTCCAATGAGCAGTTCTTC. The V and J genes are TRBV13 and TRBJ2-1; D is perhaps TRBD2 (6 bases). Trimming cost V 5 bases and J 6 bases, with 14 bases left between them. The CDR3 sequence is 14 residues long. Germline values: CDR1 PRHDT, CDR2 FYEKMQ (reference sequence).

This clone was recorded a few times. The chain combines TRBV28 with TRBJ1-3, with D hard to call. Trimming left V 8 bases short and J 1 base short, with 3 bases between. CDR1 and CDR2 (germline): MDHEN, SYDVKM. The CDR3 has 11 residues. CDR3 sequence reads: CASESGNTIYF. The CDR3 bases are TGTGCCAGCGAGTCTGGAAACACCATATATTTT.

This clone was counted a few times. The chain recombines TRBV29-1 with TRBJ1-1; maybe TRBD1 (5 bases). This CDR3 has 13 amino acids. Per the germline V gene, CDR1 is SQVTM and CDR2 is ANQGSEA. The V end was cut by 7 bases, the J end by 1 base, with 13 bases between. The CDR3 DNA sequence: TGCAGCGCAGCGCAGGGAACGAACACTGAAGCTTTCTTT. As protein: CSAAQGTNTEAFF.

Details on this clone: Other DNA sequences in this sample translate to the same CDR3. CDR3 loop: CASSPGGGPYEQYF. CDR3 DNA sequence: TGTGCCAGCTCACCAGGAGGGGGACCCTACGAGCAGTACTTC. The genes are TRBV18 and TRBJ2-7; TRBD1 or TRBD2 may be the D gene (6 bases each). The V and J ends lost 2 bases and 2 bases respectively, with 10 bases between them. The germline V gene encodes CDR1 KGHSH and CDR2 LQKENI. The CDR3 extends over 14 amino acids.

This rearrangement joins TRBV5-1 to TRBJ1-6, with 7 bases identical to TRBD1. The CDR3 runs 15 residues. CDR1 SGHRS and CDR2 YFSETQ come from the germline V gene. The ends lost 3 bases at V and 8 bases at J; junction bases unmatched: 8. CDR3 protein: CASSSDFQGDSPLHF. CDR3 nucleotide sequence: TGCGCCAGCAGCTCAGATTTCCAGGGGGATTCACCCCTCCACTTT.

The V and J genes are TRBV27 and TRBJ2-5; D gene unclear. CDR1 and CDR2 from the germline V gene are MNHEY and SMNVEV (reference sequence). CDR3 length: 13 residues. Trimming shortened V by 5 bases and J by 4 bases, and 11 bases separated the two germline ends. The CDR3 nucleotides are TGTGCCAGCAGTCCCCGCCTGGGAGAGACCCAGTACTTC. Translated, it gives CASSPRLGETQYF.

The CDR3 bases are TGCAGCGTTGAAGGAGGACAGTACTATGGCTACACCTTC. This encodes CSVEGGQYYGYTF. The chain uses TRBV29-1 and TRBJ1-2, with a weak D call TRBD1 (6 bases). This CDR3 spans 13 amino acids. V shed 1 base and J shed 3 bases, with 9 bases lying between them. Germline V lookup: CDR1 SQVTM, CDR2 ANQGSEA.

The chain employs TRBV6-5 and TRBJ1-5; D ambiguous. This CDR3 has 9 amino acids. CDR1 and CDR2 (germline): MNHEY, SVGAGI. Trimming pared 8 bases from V and 7 bases from J, leaving 3 bases between. In DNA form, the CDR3 reads TGTGCCAGCGGACAGCCCCAGCATTTT. Amino acid sequence: CASGQPQHF.

The chain carries TRBV4-2 and TRBJ2-7; 7 bases match TRBD2. This CDR3 spans 17 amino acids. Germline V gene data show CDR1 as LGHNA and CDR2 as YNFKEQ. After removal of 1 base from V and 6 bases from J, the junction contained 15 bases not matched to a gene. Here the CDR3 DNA reads TGTGCCAGCAGCCAAGGCTCTGGGGGGAGGGCCTTACGCGAGCAGTACTTC. This translates into CASSQGSGGRALREQYF.

The J gene is TRBJ2-2, the V gene TRBV5-1; 9 positions match TRBD2. The V gene end was trimmed by 5 bases and the J gene end by 5 bases; junction bases not matched to a gene: 13. Per germline, CDR1 SGHRS and CDR2 YFSETQ. The CDR3 contains 17 residues. The CDR3 loop reads CASSPGGASGKTGELFF. DNA of the CDR3: TGCGCCAGCAGTCCCGGAGGGGCTAGCGGGAAGACCGGGGAGCTGTTTTTT.

This clone has just one count. The gene calls are TRBV9 and TRBJ1-2, with D tentatively TRBD1 (5 bases). Germline CDR1 SGDLS, CDR2 YYNGEE. The ends were cut back, 4 bases at V and 0 bases at J, with 19 bases in the middle. The CDR3 is made up of 17 amino acids. The DNA for the CDR3 is TGTGCCAGCAGCCCCTCCGGGGGGGGGTTCACTAACTATGGCTACACCTTC. It translates to CASSPSGGGFTNYGYTF.

The chain recombines TRBV10-1 with TRBJ2-1; TRBD2 aligns across 8 bases. This CDR3 contains 13 residues. Germline V gene data show CDR1 as WNHNN and CDR2 as SYGVQD (reference sequence). J was trimmed by 9 bases and V by 6 bases; bases with no gene match: 7. The CDR3 protein is CASSPGLEGEQFF. The DNA of the CDR3 is TGCGCCAGCAGCCCGGGACTAGAGGGTGAGCAGTTCTTC.

The rearrangement links TRBV5-4 to TRBJ1-6; 7 bases are shared with TRBD1. The J segment lost 6 bases and the V segment lost 4 bases, leaving 7 bases of the junction unmatched. The CDR3 has 15 amino acids. CDR1 SGHNT and CDR2 YYREEE come from the germline V gene (reference sequence). The CDR3 DNA reads as TGTGCCAGCAGCGCCGGACAGGTCTTTAATTCACCCCTCCACTTT. Residues: CASSAGQVFNSPLHF.

The chain carries TRBV7-9 and TRBJ2-7; the D gene could be TRBD1 or TRBD2 (5 bases each). The germline CDR1 and CDR2 sequences are SEHNR and FQNEAQ (reference sequence). This CDR3 has 15 amino acids. Trimming cost V 1 base and J 12 bases, with 22 bases left between them. Here the CDR3 reads CASSLGTGAAALRYF. CDR3 coding DNA: TGTGCCAGCAGCTTAGGGACCGGGGCAGCCGCCCTCCGGTACTTC.

CDR3 in amino acids: CASSPGLAGGSDEQYF. The CDR3 DNA sequence: TGTGCCAGCTCACCAGGACTAGCGGGAGGCAGCGACGAGCAGTACTTC. The chain links TRBV18 to TRBJ2-7; TRBD2 matches at 14 bases. This CDR3 has 16 amino acids. V was clipped by 2 bases and J by 5 bases; unmatched bases: 5. The germline CDR1 and CDR2 sequences are KGHSH and LQKENI.

The chain recombines TRBV18 with TRBJ1-1; 9 bases line up with TRBD1. CDR1 and CDR2 from the germline V gene are KGHSH and LQKENI. CDR3 length: 15 amino acids. J lost 6 bases, V lost 4 bases, and 9 bases had no gene match. CDR3 bases: TGTGCCAGCTCACAGACACAGGGGGCGTCCTCTGAAGCTTTCTTT. Its protein is CASSQTQGASSEAFF.

The CDR3 DNA reads as TGCAGCGTTAGGGTGGATGGTCTGACTGGAAACACCATATATTTT. Its protein product is CSVRVDGLTGNTIYF. The rearrangement uses TRBV29-1 and TRBJ1-3; D remains unclear. This CDR3 spans 15 amino acids. In germline, CDR1 is SQVTM, CDR2 ANQGSEA. V lost 5 bases and J 2 bases, leaving 16 bases between the germline ends. Variable domain in full (rest from reference TRBV29-1 and TRBJ1-3): SAVISQKPSRDICQRGTSLTIQCQVDSQVTMMFWYRQQPGQSLTLIATANQGSEATYESGFVIDKFPISRPNLTFSTLTVSNMSPEDSSIYLCSVRVDGLTGNTIYFGEGSWLTVV.

This chain connects TRBV7-8 to TRBJ1-6; TRBD1 agrees at 7 bases. Trimming took 4 bases from V and 9 from J; bases not matched to a gene: 9. CDR1 is SGHVS and CDR2 is FQNEAQ in the germline V gene. The CDR3 covers 15 residues. CDR3 region: CASSSPGGLGSPLHF. In nucleotides, the CDR3 is TGTGCCAGCAGCTCCCCAGGGGGGCTTGGTTCACCCCTCCACTTT.

This chain joins TRBV7-9 and TRBJ2-7; D possibly corresponds to TRBD2 (6 bases). Deletions cut 0 bases from V and 4 bases from J, with 13 bases between. The CDR3 is made up of 15 amino acids. Germline lookup yields CDR1 SEHNR and CDR2 FQNEAQ (reference sequence). The CDR3, as DNA: TGTGCCAGCAGCTTAGCGCTGGGACGGGGGTACGAGCAGTACTTC. Its translation is CASSLALGRGYEQYF.

V is TRBV18 and J is TRBJ1-1; D unclear. The CDR3 is 13 residues long. V was shortened by 2 bases and J by 3 bases, with 7 bases between the two germline ends. CDR1 and CDR2 (germline): KGHSH, LQKENI. CDR3 in amino acids: CASSPRADTEAFF. Written as DNA, the CDR3 is TGTGCCAGCTCACCAAGGGCGGACACTGAAGCTTTCTTT.

This clone was counted between two and nine times. The V call is TRBV20-1, the J call TRBJ2-1; no clear D gene. Germline V gene data show CDR1 as DFQATT and CDR2 as SNEGSKA (reference sequence). Between the trimmed V and J ends, which lost 1 base and 10 bases, there was a span of 8 bases. This CDR3 is built from 11 residues. The CDR3 nucleotides read TGCAGTGCTAGAGGAGAGTGGGAGCAGTTCTTC. The encoded protein is CSARGEWEQFF.

This clone showed up just once. V is TRBV12-5 and J is TRBJ2-7, with 7 bases fitting TRBD1. This CDR3 contains 17 residues. V gave up 0 bases and J gave up 3 bases; unmatched junction bases: 11. CDR1 and CDR2 from the germline V gene are LGHNT and FRNRAP. The CDR3 spells CASGLVLGAGTVYEQYF. Here the CDR3 DNA reads TGTGCTAGTGGTTTGGTACTAGGTGCTGGGACAGTCTACGAGCAGTACTTC.

The J gene is TRBJ2-7, the V gene TRBV6-1; 10 bases align to TRBD2. This CDR3 has 16 amino acids. Germline CDR1 MNHNS, CDR2 SASEGT. The V gene end was trimmed by 4 bases and the J gene end by 1 base; junction bases not matched to a gene: 7. The CDR3 protein is CASSAASGGLSYEQYF. In DNA, the CDR3 is TGTGCCAGCAGTGCGGCTAGCGGGGGTTTATCCTACGAGCAGTACTTC.